These T cell receptor beta chains were read from a single sample in a study of control samples from healthy donors and cancer patients. TCRdb's table, derived via immunoSEQ multiplex PCR, lists solely in-frame clones and lacks some. The sample includes under 65,000 clones, around 86% of them seen just once. Specimen: PBMCs. Receptors were obtained from a woman in her forties or fifties with lung cancer. The CDR3 runs from the conserved cysteine through the conserved F or W. The D gene is left open where the match is weak. Not all rows give a size; the values are once, few, many and, for expanded clones, a class.

cdr3_length	j_call	v_call	d_call	clone_size	cdr3_aa	cdr3_nt
15	TRBJ2-7	TRBV6-2/TRBV6-3	.	.	CASSNQSRFLYEQYF	TGTGCCAGCAGTAACCAAAGTCGTTTCCTCTACGAGCAGTACTTC
15	TRBJ1-4	TRBV28	.	.	CASSFQVVTNEKLFF	TGTGCCAGCAGTTTCCAGGTTGTAACTAATGAAAAACTGTTTTTT
14	TRBJ1-5	TRBV19	TRBD1	.	CASSGTGSNQPQHF	TGTGCCAGTAGTGGGACAGGTTCAAATCAGCCCCAGCATTTT
14	TRBJ1-1	TRBV7-2	TRBD1	.	CASSQGGVGTEAFF	TGTGCCAGCTCTCAGGGGGGGGTAGGCACTGAAGCTTTCTTT
15	TRBJ1-2	TRBV19	TRBD1	.	CASMELDRGIDGYTF	TGTGCCAGTATGGAACTTGACAGGGGCATAGATGGCTACACCTTC
15	TRBJ2-1	TRBV25-1	.	.	CASSESQGSYNEQFF	TGTGCCAGCAGTGAGAGTCAGGGGTCCTACAATGAGCAGTTCTTC
16	TRBJ2-1	TRBV6-2/TRBV6-3	.	.	CASSHTGTGSYNEQFF	TGTGCCAGCAGTCATACCGGGACGGGTTCCTACAATGAGCAGTTCTTC
12	TRBJ2-1	TRBV11-2	.	.	CASSKSGNEQFF	TGTGCCAGCAGCAAATCAGGGAATGAGCAGTTCTTC
14	TRBJ1-5	TRBV6-1	.	once	CASREGGVGQPQHF	TGTGCCAGCAGGGAAGGGGGAGTAGGACAGCCCCAGCATTTT
17	TRBJ1-1	TRBV19	TRBD1	.	CASSRGTGDFMNTEAFF	TGTGCCAGTAGTAGGGGGACAGGGGATTTCATGAACACTGAAGCTTTCTTT
14	TRBJ1-1	TRBV10-3	.	.	CAITKGGKNTEAFF	TGTGCCATCACCAAAGGGGGGAAGAACACTGAAGCTTTCTTT
14	TRBJ1-2	TRBV30	TRBD1	.	CAWSTKGGASGYTF	TGTGCCTGGAGCACTAAAGGGGGCGCGAGTGGCTACACCTTC
15	TRBJ1-1	TRBV6-5	.	few	CASSYSPGGDTEAFF	TGTGCCAGCAGTTACTCGCCTGGGGGGGACACTGAAGCTTTCTTT
13	TRBJ2-5	TRBV5-1	.	.	CASSREFGETQYF	TGCGCCAGCAGCCGGGAGTTTGGAGAGACCCAGTACTTC
14	TRBJ1-1	TRBV19	TRBD1	.	CATRQGNYYTEAFF	TGTGCCACCCGACAGGGAAATTATTACACTGAAGCTTTCTTT
13	TRBJ1-1	TRBV5-1	.	.	CASSPGMNTEAFF	TGCGCCAGCAGCCCAGGGATGAACACTGAAGCTTTCTTT
14	TRBJ1-2	TRBV7-9	TRBD1	.	CASSFGQGNYGYTF	TGTGCCAGCAGCTTTGGACAGGGGAACTATGGCTACACCTTC
15	TRBJ1-3	TRBV28	.	.	CASSLVIHSGNTIYF	TGTGCCAGCAGTTTGGTTATACACTCTGGAAACACCATATATTTT
12	TRBJ2-5	TRBV24-1	.	.	CATGGSTETQYF	TGTGCCACCGGTGGTAGCACGGAGACCCAGTACTTC
14	TRBJ1-2	TRBV28	.	.	CASSSLYAGGGYTF	TGTGCCAGCAGTTCCCTTTATGCTGGAGGGGGCTACACCTTC
16	TRBJ2-5	TRBV5-1	.	.	CASSLGARPSQETQYF	TGCGCCAGCAGCTTGGGCGCCAGACCATCCCAAGAGACCCAGTACTTC
15	TRBJ2-1	TRBV5-1	TRBD1	.	CASSLVAGGRDEQFF	TGCGCCAGCAGCTTGGTAGCAGGGGGCAGGGATGAGCAGTTCTTC
13	TRBJ1-1	TRBV29-1	.	.	CSVEDVGYFEAFF	TGCAGCGTTGAAGACGTGGGCTATTTTGAAGCTTTCTTT
13	TRBJ1-1	TRBV27	.	.	CASSYGVNTEAFF	TGTGCCAGCAGTTATGGGGTAAACACTGAAGCTTTCTTT
16	TRBJ1-6	TRBV4-3	.	.	CASSQDPGISKSPLHF	TGCGCCAGCAGCCAAGACCCAGGGATTTCCAAATCACCCCTCCACTTT
17	TRBJ1-3	TRBV5-8	TRBD1	.	CASSFHSGTDKGNTIYF	TGTGCCAGCAGCTTCCATTCCGGGACAGATAAAGGAAACACCATATATTTT
16	TRBJ1-5	TRBV7-2	.	.	CASSLSGGQGNQPQHF	TGTGCCAGCAGCCTAAGTGGGGGTCAGGGCAATCAGCCCCAGCATTTT
13	TRBJ2-7	TRBV7-9	.	.	CASSLPPRIEQYF	TGTGCCAGCAGCTTGCCCCCAAGGATCGAGCAGTACTTC
16	TRBJ2-3	TRBV4-3	.	.	CASSQDGPGRGDTQYF	TGCGCCAGCAGCCAAGATGGACCCGGGCGAGGGGATACGCAGTATTTT
16	TRBJ2-3	TRBV7-2	.	.	CASSLVGQSSTDTQYF	TGTGCCAGCAGCTTAGTGGGGCAGTCTAGCACAGATACGCAGTATTTT
12	TRBJ1-1	TRBV28	.	.	CASSLAYTEAFF	TGTGCCAGCAGTTTGGCATACACTGAAGCTTTCTTT
15	TRBJ2-5	TRBV5-1	.	.	CASSLAVGQVETQYF	TGCGCCAGCAGCTTGGCTGTAGGTCAGGTCGAGACCCAGTACTTC
14	TRBJ2-5	TRBV18	.	.	CASSLNRGRKTQYF	TGTGCCAGCTCACTAAACCGAGGTCGCAAGACCCAGTACTTC
14	TRBJ1-5	TRBV24-1	.	.	CATSDGSNNQPQHF	TGTGCCACCAGTGATGGCAGCAACAATCAGCCCCAGCATTTT
18	TRBJ2-1	TRBV4-1	TRBD2	.	CASSQEQRGGSAGNEQFF	TGCGCCAGCAGCCAAGAACAGCGGGGGGGCTCGGCGGGCAATGAGCAGTTCTTC
13	TRBJ2-5	TRBV7-3	.	.	CASSYQGGETQYF	TGTGCCAGCAGCTATCAGGGAGGAGAGACCCAGTACTTC